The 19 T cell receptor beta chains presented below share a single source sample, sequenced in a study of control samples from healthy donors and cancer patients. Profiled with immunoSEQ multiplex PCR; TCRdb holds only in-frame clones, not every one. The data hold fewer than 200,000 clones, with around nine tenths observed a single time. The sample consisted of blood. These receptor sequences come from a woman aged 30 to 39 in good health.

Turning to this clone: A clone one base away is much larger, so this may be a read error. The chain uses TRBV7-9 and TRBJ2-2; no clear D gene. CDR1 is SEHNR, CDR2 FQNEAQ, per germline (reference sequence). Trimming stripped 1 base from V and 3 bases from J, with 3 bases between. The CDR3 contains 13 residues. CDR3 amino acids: CASSLGYTGELFF. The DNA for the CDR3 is TGTGCCAGCAGCTTAGGGTACACCGGGGAGCTGTTTTTT.

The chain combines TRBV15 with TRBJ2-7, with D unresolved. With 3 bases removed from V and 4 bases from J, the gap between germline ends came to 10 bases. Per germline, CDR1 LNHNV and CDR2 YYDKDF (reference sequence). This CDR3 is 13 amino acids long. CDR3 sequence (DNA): TGTGCCACCAGCAGCACGTCCGGGTACGAGCAGTACTTC. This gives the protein CATSSTSGYEQYF.

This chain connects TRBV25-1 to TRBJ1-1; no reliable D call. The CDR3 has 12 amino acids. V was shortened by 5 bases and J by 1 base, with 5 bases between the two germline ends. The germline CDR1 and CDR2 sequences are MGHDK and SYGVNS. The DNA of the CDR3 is TGTGCCAGCAGTCTAACGAACACTGAAGCTTTCTTT. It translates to CASSLTNTEAFF.

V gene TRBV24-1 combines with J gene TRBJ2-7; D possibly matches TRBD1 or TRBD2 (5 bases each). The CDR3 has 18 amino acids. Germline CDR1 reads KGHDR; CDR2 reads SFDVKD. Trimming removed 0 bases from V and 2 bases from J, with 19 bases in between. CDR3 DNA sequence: TGTGCCACCAGTGATTTGCGAGGGGTTGGGTCGGGAACCTACGAGCAGTACGTC. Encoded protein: CATSDLRGVGSGTYEQYV.

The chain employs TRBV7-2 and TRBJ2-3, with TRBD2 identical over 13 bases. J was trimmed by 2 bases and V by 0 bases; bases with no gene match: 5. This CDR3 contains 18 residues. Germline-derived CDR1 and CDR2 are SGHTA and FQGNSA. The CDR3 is CASSLAPGTSGVTDTQYF. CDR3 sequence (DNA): TGTGCCAGCAGCTTAGCGCCCGGGACTAGCGGGGTCACAGATACGCAGTATTTT.

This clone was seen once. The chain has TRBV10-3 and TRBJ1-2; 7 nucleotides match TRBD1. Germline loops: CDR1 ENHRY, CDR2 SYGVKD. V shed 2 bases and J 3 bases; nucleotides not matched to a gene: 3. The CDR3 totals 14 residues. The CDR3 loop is CAISERGQDYGYTF. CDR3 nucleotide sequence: TGTGCCATCAGTGAGAGGGGGCAGGACTATGGCTACACCTTC.

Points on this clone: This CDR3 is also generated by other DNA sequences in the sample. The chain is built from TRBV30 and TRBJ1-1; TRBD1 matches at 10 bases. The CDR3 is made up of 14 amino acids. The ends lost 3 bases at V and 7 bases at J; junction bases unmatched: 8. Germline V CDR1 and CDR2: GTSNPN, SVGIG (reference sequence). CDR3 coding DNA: TGTGCCTGGAGGGGGGGGACAGGGGACGGTGAAGCTTTCTTT. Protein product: CAWRGGTGDGEAFF. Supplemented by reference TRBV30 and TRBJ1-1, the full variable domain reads SQTIHQWPATLVQPVGSPLSLECTVEGTSNPNLYWYRQAAGRGLQLLFYSVGIGQISSEVPQNLSASRPQDRQFILSSKKLLLSDSGFYLCAWRGGTGDGEAFFGQGTRLTVV.

The CDR3 protein is CASSEPPGLGRGARDTQYF. In nucleotides, the CDR3 is TGTGCCAGCAGTGAACCCCCGGGACTGGGCAGAGGGGCCCGAGATACGCAGTATTTT. This chain connects TRBV6-1 to TRBJ2-3; TRBD2 is a possible D gene (6 bases). This CDR3 has 19 amino acids. The V end lost 2 bases, the J end lost 5 bases, and 26 bases lay between the germline ends. Germline V gene sequence: CDR1 MNHNS, CDR2 SASEGT.

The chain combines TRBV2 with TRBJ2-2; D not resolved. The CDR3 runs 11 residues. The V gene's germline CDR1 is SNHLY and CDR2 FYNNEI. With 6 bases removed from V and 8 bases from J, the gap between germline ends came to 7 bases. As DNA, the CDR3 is TGTGCCAGCAGGGCCCTAGGGGAGCTGTTTTTT. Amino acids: CASRALGELFF.

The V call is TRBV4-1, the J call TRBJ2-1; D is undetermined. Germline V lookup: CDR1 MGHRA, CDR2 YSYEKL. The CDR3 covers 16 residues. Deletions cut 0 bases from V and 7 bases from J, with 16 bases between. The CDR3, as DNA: TGCGCCAGCAGCCAAGATCAAGGAGAAGGTCGGAATGAGCAGTTCTTC. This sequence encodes CASSQDQGEGRNEQFF.

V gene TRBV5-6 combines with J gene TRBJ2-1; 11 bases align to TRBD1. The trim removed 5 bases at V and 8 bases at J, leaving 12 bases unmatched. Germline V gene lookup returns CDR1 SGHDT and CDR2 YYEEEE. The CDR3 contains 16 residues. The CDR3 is CASSSLGQGAVDEQFF. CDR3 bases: TGTGCCAGCAGTTCGTTAGGACAGGGGGCAGTGGATGAGCAGTTCTTC.

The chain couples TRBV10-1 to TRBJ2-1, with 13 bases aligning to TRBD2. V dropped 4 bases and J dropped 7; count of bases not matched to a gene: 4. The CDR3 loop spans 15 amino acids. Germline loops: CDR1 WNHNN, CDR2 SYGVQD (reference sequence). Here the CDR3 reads CASSGTSGGVNEQFF. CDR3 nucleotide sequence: TGCGCCAGCAGTGGGACTAGCGGGGGAGTGAATGAGCAGTTCTTC.

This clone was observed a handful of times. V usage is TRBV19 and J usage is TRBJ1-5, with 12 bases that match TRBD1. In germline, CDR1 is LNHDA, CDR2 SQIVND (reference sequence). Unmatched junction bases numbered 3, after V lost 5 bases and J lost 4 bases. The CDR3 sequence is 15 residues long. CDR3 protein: CASSGDRGLNQPQHF. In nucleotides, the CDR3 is TGTGCCAGTAGTGGGGACAGGGGGCTTAATCAGCCCCAGCATTTT.

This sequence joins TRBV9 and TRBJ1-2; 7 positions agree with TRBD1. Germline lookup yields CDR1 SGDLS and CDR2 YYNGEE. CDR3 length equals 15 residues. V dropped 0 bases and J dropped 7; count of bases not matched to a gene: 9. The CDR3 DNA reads TGTGCCAGCAGCGTAGTTTCCAGGGGGGGCGGTGGCTACACCTTC. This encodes CASSVVSRGGGGYTF.

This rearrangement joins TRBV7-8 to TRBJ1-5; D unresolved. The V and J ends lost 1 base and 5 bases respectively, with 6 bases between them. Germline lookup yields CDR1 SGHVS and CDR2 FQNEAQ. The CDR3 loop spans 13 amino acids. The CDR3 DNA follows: TGTGCCAGCAGCTTAGGAGTGGATCAGCCCCAGCATTTT. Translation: CASSLGVDQPQHF. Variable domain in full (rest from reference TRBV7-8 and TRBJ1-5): GAGVSQSPRYKVAKRGQDVALRCDPISGHVSLFWYQQALGQGPEFLTYFQNEAQLDKSGLPSDRFFAERPEGSVSTLKIQRTQQEDSAVYLCASSLGVDQPQHFGDGTRLSIL.

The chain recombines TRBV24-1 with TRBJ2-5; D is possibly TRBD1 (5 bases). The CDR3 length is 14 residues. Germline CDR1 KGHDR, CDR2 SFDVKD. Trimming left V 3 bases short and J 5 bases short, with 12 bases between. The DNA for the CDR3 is TGTGCCACCAGTGATCCAAAAGGGGTGGAGACCCAGTACTTC. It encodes CATSDPKGVETQYF.

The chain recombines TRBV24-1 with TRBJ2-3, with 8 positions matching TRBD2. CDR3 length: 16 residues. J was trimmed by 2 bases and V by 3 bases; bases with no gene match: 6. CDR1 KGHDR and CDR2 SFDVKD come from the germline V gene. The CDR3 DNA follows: TGTGCCACCAGTGATCGAGCGGGGGCTCACACAGATACGCAGTATTTT. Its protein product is CATSDRAGAHTDTQYF.

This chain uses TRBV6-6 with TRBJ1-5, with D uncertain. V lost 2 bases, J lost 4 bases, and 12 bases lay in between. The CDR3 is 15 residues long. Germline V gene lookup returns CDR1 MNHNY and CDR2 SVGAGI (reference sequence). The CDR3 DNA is TGTGCCAGCAGTTACCACGTCGAAACTAATCAGCCCCAGCATTTT. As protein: CASSYHVETNQPQHF.

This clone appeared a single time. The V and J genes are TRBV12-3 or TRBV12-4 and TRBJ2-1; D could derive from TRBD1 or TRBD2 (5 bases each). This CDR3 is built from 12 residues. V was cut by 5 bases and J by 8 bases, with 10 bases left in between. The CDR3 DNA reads TGTGCCAGCAGTAGGGACCCCTATGAGCAGTTCTTC. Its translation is CASSRDPYEQFF.